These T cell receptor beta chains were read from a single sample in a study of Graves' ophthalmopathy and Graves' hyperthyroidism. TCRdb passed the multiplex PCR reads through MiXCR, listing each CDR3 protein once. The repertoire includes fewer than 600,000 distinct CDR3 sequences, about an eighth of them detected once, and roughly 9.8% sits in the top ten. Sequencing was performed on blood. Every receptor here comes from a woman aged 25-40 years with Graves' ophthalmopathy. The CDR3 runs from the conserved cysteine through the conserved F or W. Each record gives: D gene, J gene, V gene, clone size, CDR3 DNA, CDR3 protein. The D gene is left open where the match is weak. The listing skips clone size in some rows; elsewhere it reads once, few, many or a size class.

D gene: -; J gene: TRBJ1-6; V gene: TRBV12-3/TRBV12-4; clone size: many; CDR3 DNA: TGTGCCAGTAGTGCCGCGGGGGGAAGGGGTTTGACCTATAATTCACCCCTCCACTTT; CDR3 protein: CASSAAGGRGLTYNSPLHF
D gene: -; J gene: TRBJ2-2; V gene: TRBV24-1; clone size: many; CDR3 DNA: TGTGCCACCAGTGATCGGGTCACCGGGGAGCTGTTTTTT; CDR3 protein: CATSDRVTGELFF
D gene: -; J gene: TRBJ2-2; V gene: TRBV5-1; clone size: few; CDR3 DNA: TGCGCCAGCAGCTTTACGGTTAACACCGGGGAGCTGTTTTTT; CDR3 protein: CASSFTVNTGELFF
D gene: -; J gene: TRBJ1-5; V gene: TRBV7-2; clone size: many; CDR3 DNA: TGTGCCAGCAGCGCCTCTCAACAGCCCCAGCATTTT; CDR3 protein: CASSASQQPQHF
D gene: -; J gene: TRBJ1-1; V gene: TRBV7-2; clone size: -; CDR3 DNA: TGTGCCAGCAGCTCCCACAGGGCCGCTGAAGCTTGCTTT; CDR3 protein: CASSSHRAAEACF
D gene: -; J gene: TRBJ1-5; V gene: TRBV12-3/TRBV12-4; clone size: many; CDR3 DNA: TGTGCCAGCAGTTTAATCGGGGATCAGCCCCAGCATTTT; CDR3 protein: CASSLIGDQPQHF
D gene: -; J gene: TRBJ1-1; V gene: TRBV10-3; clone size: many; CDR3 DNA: TGTGCCACACAGGGAGGTGACACTGAAGCTCTCTTT; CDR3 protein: CATQGGDTEALF
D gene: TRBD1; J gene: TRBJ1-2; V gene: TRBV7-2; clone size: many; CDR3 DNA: TGTGCCAGCAGCTTAGTAGGGACAGGGTATGGCTACACCTTC; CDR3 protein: CASSLVGTGYGYTF
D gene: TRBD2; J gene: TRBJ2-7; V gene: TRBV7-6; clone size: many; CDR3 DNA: TGTGCCAGCAGCTTATTACGGGAGGCCTACGAGCAGTACTTC; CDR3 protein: CASSLLREAYEQYF
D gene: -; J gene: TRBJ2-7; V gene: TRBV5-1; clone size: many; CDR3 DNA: TGCGCCAGCAGCGCCGGATTGGGGGAATACGAGCAGTACTTC; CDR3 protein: CASSAGLGEYEQYF
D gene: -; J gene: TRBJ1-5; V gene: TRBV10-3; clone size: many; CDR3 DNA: TGTGCCATCAGTGAGAGGGCCGGGGGACAAAATCAGCCCCAGCATTTT; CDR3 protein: CAISERAGGQNQPQHF
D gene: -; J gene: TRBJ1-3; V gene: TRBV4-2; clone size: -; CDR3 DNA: TGTGCCAGCAGCCAAGAGGAATACTCGTACTCTGGAAACACCATATATTTT; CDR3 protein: CASSQEEYSYSGNTIYF
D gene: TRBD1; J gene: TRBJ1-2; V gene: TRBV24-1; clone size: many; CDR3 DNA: TGTGCCACCAGTGCCCGGGACAGGATCTATGGCTACACCTTC; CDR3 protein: CATSARDRIYGYTF
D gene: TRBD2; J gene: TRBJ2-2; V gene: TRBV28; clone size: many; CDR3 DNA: TGTGCCAGCAGTGGGACTAGCCGACACACCGGGGAGCTGTTTTTT; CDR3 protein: CASSGTSRHTGELFF
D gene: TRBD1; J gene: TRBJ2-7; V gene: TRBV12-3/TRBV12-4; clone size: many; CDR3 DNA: TGTGCCAGCAGTGACCGGGACAGGTCCTACGAGCAGTACTTC; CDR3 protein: CASSDRDRSYEQYF
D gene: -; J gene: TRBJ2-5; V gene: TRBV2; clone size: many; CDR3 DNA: TGTGCCAGCAGTGGCCCTCCGGGCAGCCAAGAGACCCAGTACTTC; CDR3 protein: CASSGPPGSQETQYF
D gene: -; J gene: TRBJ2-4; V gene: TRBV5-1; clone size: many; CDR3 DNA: TGCGCCAGCAAAAGGACCACGGAGGCCAAAAACATTAAGTACTTC; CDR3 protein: CASKRTTEAKNIKYF
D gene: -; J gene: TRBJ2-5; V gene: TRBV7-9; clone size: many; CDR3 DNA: TGTGCCAGCAGCTTAGCGCTGCCAGTGGGCGAAGAGACCCAGTACTTC; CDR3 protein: CASSLALPVGEETQYF
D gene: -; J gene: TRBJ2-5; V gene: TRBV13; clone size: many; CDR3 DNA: TGTGCCAGCAGCTTAGGCCTAACGGCAGGGCGCCGTTCGGCCCAGTACTTC; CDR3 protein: CASSLGLTAGRRSAQYF
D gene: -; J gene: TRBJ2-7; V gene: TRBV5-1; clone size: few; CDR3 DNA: TGCGCCAGCAGTTGGACAAGGGAACCCTACGAGCAGTACTTC; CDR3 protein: CASSWTREPYEQYF
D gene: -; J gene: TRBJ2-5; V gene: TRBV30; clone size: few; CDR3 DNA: TGTGCCTGGAGTGTAGAATGGCAGGGTGAGACCCAGTACTTC; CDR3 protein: CAWSVEWQGETQYF
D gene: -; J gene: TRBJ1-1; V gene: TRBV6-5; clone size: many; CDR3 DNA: TGTGCCAGCAGTTACCGGGGCCCACCCGATTCAGCTTTCTTT; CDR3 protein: CASSYRGPPDSAFF
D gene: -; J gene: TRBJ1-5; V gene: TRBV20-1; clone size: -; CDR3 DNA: TGCAGCGCCACCCATGGTTTAAGGGGGGGAGACAATCAGCCCCAGCATTTT; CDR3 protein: CSATHGLRGGDNQPQHF
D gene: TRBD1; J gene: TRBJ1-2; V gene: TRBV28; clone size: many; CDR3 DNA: TGTGCCAGCATCGCCGGGACAGGGGTCGGGGGCTACACCTTC; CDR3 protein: CASIAGTGVGGYTF
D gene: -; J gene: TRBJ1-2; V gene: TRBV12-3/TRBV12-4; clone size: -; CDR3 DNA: TGTGCCAGCAGTTTTTCTGGGGCAGCGGCGGGCTACACCTTC; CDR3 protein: CASSFSGAAAGYTF
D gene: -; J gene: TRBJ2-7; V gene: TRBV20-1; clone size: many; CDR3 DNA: TGCAGTGCTTCCTCGCTTGGCGGGCCCTCCTTTGAGCAGTACTTC; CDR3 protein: CSASSLGGPSFEQYF
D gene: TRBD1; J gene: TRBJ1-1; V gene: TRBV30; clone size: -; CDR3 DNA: TGTGCCTGGAGTGTCGGGACAGGAGGGGCGAACACTGAAGCTTTCTTT; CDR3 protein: CAWSVGTGGANTEAFF
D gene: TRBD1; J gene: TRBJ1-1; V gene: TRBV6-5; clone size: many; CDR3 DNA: TGTGCCAGCAGTTACCCCCGACAGGGAGGGACTGAAGCTTTCTTT; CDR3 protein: CASSYPRQGGTEAFF
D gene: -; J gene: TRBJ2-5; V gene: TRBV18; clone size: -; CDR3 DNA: TGTGCCAGCTCACCACCCCTCGATGGCTGGGCCCAGTACTTC; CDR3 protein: CASSPPLDGWAQYF
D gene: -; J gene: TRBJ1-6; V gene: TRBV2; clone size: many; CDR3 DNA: TGTGCCAGCAGTACCACAGGGAATAATTCACCCCTCCACTTT; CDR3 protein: CASSTTGNNSPLHF
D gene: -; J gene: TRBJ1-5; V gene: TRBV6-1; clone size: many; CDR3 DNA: TGTGCCAGCAGTCGAACTGAGACGGGTCAGCCCCAGCATTTT; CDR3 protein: CASSRTETGQPQHF
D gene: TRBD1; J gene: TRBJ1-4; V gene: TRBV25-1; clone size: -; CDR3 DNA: TGTGCCAGCAGCTCCGGGACAGTCAATGAAAAACTGTTTTTT; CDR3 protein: CASSSGTVNEKLFF
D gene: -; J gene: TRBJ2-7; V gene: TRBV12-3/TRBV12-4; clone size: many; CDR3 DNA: TGTGCCAGCAGCCCCAGGGGGGACGAGCAGTACTTC; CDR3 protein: CASSPRGDEQYF
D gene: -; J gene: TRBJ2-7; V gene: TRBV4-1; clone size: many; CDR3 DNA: TGCGCCAGCAGCCAAGATGGGGGCTACGAGCAGTACTTC; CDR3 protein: CASSQDGGYEQYF
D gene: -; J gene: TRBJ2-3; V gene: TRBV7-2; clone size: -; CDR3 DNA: TGTGCCAGCAGCCCACGACACGACACAGATACGCAGTATTTT; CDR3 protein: CASSPRHDTDTQYF
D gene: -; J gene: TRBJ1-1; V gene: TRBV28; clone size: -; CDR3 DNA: TGTGCCAGCAGTTTATGGGGGGGGTACACTGAAGCTTTCTTT; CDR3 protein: CASSLWGGYTEAFF
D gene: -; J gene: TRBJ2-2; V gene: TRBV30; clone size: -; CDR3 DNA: TGTGCCTGGAGTCATAAGGGTGGCACCGGGGAGCTGTTTTTT; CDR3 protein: CAWSHKGGTGELFF
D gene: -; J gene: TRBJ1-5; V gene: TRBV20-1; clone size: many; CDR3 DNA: TGCAGTGCTAGAGAGGACGTCCCTAGCAATCAGCCCCAGCATTTT; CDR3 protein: CSAREDVPSNQPQHF
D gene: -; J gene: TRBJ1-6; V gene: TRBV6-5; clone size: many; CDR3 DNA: TGTGCCAGCAGTTATCGGGGGGGAGAAGGGTCACCCCTCCACTTT; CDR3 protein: CASSYRGGEGSPLHF
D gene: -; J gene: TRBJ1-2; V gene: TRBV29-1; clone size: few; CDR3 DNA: TGCAGCGTCCTGCCGGCCCAAAGTCCCTATGGCTACACCTTC; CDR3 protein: CSVLPAQSPYGYTF
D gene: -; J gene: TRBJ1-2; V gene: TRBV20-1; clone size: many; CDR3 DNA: TGCAGTGCCATTAAAGGGGTCTATGGCTACACCTTC; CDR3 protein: CSAIKGVYGYTF
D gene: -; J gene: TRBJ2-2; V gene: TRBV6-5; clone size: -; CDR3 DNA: TGTGCCAGCAGTTACCGGCGTGCTGGGAGCACCGGGGAGCTGTTTTTT; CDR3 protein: CASSYRRAGSTGELFF
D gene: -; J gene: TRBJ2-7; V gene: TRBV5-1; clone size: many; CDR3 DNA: TGCGCCAGCAGCTTGGTTTATCAGAGCTACGAGCAGTACTTC; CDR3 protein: CASSLVYQSYEQYF
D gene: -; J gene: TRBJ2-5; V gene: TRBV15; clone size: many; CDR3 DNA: TGTGCCACCAGCAGCAGGGAGCGGGAGACCCAGTACTTC; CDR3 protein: CATSSRERETQYF
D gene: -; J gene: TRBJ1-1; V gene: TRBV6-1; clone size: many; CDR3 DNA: TGTGCCAGCAGTGAGCAGGACAGGAACACTGAAGCTTTCTTT; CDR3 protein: CASSEQDRNTEAFF
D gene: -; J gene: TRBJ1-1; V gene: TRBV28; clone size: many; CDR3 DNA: TGTGCCAGCTGGGACGGTAACACTGAAGCTTTCTTT; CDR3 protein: CASWDGNTEAFF
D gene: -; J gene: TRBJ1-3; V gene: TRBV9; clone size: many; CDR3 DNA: TGTGCCAGCAGCGTAACAGACAGCGAGGCCATATATTTT; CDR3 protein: CASSVTDSEAIYF
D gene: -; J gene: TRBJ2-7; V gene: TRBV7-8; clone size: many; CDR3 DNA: TGTGCCAGCAGCTTAGAGAGGGGACTCTCCTACGAGCAGTACTTC; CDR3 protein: CASSLERGLSYEQYF
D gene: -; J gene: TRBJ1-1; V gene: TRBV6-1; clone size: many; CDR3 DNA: TGTGCCAGCAGTCAAACAGGGCGGACTGAAGCTTTCTTT; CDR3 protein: CASSQTGRTEAFF
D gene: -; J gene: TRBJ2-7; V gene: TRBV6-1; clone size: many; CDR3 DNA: TGTGCCAGCAGTGAACGAAGCCAGGTGTACGAGCAGTACTTC; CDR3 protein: CASSERSQVYEQYF
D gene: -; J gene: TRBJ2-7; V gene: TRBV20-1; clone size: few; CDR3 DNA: TGCAGTGCAATACGACAGGAACCCTACGAGCAGTACTTC; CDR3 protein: CSAIRQEPYEQYF
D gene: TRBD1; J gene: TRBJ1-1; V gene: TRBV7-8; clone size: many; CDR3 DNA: TGTGCCAGCAGCCCTCACAGGGGGGAAGGCACTGAAGCTTTCTTT; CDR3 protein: CASSPHRGEGTEAFF
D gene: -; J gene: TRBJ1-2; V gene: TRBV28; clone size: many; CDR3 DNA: TGTGCCAGCAGTTTTGCGGGGGATCCCTATGGCTACACCTTC; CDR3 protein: CASSFAGDPYGYTF